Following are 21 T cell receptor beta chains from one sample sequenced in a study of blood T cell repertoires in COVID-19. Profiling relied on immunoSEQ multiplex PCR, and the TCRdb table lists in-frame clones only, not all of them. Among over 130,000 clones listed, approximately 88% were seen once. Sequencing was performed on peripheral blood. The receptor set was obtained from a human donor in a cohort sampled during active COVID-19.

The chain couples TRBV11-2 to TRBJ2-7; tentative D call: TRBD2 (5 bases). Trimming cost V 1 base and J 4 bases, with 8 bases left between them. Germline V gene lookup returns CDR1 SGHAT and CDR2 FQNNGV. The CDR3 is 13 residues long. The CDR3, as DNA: TGTGCCAGCAGCTTAGTTGAGGGATACGAGCAGTACTTC. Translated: CASSLVEGYEQYF.

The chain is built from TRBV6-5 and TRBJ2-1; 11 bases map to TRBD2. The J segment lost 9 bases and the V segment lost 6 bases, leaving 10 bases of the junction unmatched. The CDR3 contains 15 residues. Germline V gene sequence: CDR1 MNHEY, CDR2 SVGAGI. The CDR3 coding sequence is TGTGCCAGCAGGGAGGGGCTAGCGGGGGGAGCTGAGCAGTTCTTC. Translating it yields CASREGLAGGAEQFF.

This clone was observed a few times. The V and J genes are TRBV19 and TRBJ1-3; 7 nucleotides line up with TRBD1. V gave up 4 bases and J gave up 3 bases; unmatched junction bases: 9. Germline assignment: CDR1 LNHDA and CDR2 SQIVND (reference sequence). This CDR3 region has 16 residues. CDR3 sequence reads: CASSTTWTGGGNTIYF. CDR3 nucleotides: TGTGCCAGTAGTACAACTTGGACAGGAGGTGGAAACACCATATATTTT. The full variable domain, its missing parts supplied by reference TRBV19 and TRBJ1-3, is DGGITQSPKYLFRKEGQNVTLSCEQNLNHDAMYWYRQDPGQGLRLIYYSQIVNDFQKGDIAEGYSVSREKKESFPLTVTSAQKNPTAFYLCASSTTWTGGGNTIYFGEGSWLTVV.

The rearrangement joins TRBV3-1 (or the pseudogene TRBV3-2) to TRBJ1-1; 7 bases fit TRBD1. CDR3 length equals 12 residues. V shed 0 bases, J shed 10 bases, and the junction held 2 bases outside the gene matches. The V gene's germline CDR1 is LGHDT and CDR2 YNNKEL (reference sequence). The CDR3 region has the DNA TGTGCCAGCAGCCAAGATCAGGGGGGAGCTTTCTTT. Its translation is CASSQDQGGAFF.

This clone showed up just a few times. CDR3 protein: CASSIGQGGEAFF. For the CDR3, the DNA is TGTGCCAGCAGCATCGGACAGGGGGGTGAAGCTTTCTTT. This chain joins TRBV5-6 and TRBJ1-1, with 10 bases that match TRBD1. The V gene's germline CDR1 is SGHDT and CDR2 YYEEEE. With 4 bases clipped from V and 7 bases from J, the junction kept 4 bases outside the gene matches. This CDR3 comprises 13 residues.

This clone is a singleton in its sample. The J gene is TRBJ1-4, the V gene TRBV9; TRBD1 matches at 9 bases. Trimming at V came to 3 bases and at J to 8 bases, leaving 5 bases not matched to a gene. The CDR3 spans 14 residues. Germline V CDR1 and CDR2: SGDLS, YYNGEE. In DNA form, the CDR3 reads TGTGCCAGCAGCGCGACAGGGGGTTGGGAAAAACTGTTTTTT. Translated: CASSATGGWEKLFF.

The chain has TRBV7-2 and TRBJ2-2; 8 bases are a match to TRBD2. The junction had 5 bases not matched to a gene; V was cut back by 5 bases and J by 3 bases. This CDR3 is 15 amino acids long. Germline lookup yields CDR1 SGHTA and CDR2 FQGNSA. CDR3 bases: TGTGCCAGCAGCCTTAGCGGGGCCTACACCGGGGAGCTGTTTTTT. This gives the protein CASSLSGAYTGELFF.

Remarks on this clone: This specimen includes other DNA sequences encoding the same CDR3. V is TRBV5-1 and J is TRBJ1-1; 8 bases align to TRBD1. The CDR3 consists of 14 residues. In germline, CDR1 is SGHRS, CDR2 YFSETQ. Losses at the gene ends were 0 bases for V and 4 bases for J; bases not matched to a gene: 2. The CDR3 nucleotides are TGCGCCAGCAGCTTGGGGCAGGGGGCCACTGAAGCTTTCTTT. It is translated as CASSLGQGATEAFF. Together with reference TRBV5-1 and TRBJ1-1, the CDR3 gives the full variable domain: KAGVTQTPRYLIKTRGQQVTLSCSPISGHRSVSWYQQTPGQGLQFLFEYFSETQRNKGNFPGRFSGRQFSNSRSEMNVSTLELGDSALYLCASSLGQGATEAFFGQGTRLTVV.

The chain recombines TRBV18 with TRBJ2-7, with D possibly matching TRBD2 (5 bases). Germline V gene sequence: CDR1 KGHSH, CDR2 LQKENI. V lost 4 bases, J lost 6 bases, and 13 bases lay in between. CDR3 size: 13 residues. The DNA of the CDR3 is TGTGCCAGCTCACAACGGATAGGAGGCGAGCAGTACTTC. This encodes CASSQRIGGEQYF.

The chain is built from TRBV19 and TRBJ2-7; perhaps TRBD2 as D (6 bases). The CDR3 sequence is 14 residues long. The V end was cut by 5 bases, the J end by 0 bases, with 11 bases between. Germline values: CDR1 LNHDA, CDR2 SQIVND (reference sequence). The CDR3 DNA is TGTGCCAGTAGTCCCCGGGACTTCTCCTACGAGCAGTACTTC. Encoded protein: CASSPRDFSYEQYF.

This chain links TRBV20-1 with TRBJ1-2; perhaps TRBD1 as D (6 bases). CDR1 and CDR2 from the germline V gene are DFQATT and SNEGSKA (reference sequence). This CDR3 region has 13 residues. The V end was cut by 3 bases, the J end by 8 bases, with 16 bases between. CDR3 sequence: CSASVRGAKGYTF. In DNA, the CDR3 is TGCAGTGCTAGTGTACGGGGGGCGAAAGGCTACACCTTC.

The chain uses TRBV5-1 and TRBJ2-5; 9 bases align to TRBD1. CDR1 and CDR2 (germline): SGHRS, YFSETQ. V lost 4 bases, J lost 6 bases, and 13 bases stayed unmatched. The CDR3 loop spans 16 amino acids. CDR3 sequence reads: CASSGQQGAGMKTQYF. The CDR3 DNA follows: TGCGCCAGCAGCGGACAACAGGGGGCTGGGATGAAGACCCAGTACTTC. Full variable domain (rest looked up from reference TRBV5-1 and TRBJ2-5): KAGVTQTPRYLIKTRGQQVTLSCSPISGHRSVSWYQQTPGQGLQFLFEYFSETQRNKGNFPGRFSGRQFSNSRSEMNVSTLELGDSALYLCASSGQQGAGMKTQYFGPGTRLLVL.

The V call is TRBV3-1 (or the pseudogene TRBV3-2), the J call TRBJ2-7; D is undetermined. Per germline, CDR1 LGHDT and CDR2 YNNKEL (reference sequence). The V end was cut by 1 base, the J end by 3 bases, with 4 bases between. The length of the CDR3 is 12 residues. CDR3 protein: CASSQVYYEQYF. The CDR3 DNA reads TGTGCCAGCAGCCAAGTTTACTACGAGCAGTACTTC.

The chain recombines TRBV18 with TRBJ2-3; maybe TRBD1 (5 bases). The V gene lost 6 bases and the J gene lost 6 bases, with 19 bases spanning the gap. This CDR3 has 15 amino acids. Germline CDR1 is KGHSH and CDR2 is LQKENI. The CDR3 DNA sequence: TGTGCCAGCTCCACCGTCAGGGTAGGCGCGGATACGCAGTATTTT. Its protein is CASSTVRVGADTQYF.

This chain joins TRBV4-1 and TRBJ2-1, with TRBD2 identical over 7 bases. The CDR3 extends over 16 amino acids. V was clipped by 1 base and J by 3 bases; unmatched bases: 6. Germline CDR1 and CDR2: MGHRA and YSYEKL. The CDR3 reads CASSQVQQRGYNEQFF. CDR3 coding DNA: TGCGCCAGCAGCCAAGTTCAGCAGCGGGGCTACAATGAGCAGTTCTTC.

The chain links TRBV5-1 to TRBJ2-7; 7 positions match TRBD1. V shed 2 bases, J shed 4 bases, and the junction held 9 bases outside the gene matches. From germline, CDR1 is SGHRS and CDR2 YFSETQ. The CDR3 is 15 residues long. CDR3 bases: TGCGCCAGCAGCTTACCGGGACAGCAGTGGTACGAGCAGTACTTC. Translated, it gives CASSLPGQQWYEQYF.

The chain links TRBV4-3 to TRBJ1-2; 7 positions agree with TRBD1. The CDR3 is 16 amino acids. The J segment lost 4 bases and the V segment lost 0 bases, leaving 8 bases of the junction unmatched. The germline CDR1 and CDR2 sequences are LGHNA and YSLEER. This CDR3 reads CASSQDRGGAVYGYTF. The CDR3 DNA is TGCGCCAGCAGCCAAGACAGAGGGGGCGCGGTCTATGGCTACACCTTC.

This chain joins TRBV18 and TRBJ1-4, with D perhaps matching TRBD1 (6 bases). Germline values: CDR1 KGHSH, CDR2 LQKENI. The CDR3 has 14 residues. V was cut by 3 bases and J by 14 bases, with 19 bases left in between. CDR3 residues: CASSPPTGPKGLFF. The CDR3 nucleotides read TGTGCCAGCTCACCCCCGACAGGACCTAAAGGGCTGTTTTTT.

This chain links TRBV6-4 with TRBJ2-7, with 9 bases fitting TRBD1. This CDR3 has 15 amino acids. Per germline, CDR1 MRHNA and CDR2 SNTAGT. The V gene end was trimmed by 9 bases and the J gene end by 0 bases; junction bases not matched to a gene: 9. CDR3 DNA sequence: TGTGCCAGTAGTCACAGGGGGCAGAACTCCTACGAGCAGTACTTC. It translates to CASSHRGQNSYEQYF.

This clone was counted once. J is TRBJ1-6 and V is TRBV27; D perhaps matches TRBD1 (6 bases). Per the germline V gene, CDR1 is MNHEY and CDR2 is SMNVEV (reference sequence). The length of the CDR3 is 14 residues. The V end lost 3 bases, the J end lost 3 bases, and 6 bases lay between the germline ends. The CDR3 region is CASSLDSYNSPLHF. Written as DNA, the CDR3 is TGTGCCAGCAGTTTGGACAGCTATAATTCACCCCTCCACTTT.

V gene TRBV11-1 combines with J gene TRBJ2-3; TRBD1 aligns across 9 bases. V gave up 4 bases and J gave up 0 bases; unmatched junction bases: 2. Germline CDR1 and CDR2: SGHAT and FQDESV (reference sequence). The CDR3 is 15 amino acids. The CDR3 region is CASSSQGASTDTQYF. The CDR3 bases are TGTGCCAGCAGCTCACAGGGGGCCAGCACAGATACGCAGTATTTT.